The rows below give T cell receptor beta chains drawn from one sample of a study. TCRdb processed the 5' RACE reads anew with MiXCR; each CDR3 protein has one entry. The sample lists tens of thousands of distinct CDR3 sequences, about 19% seen once, with 2.5% to 3% in the top ten. The sequencing input was naive CD4+ T cells sorted from a lymph node. These TCRs come from a female donor with breast cancer. CDR3s include the opening cysteine and the closing phenylalanine or tryptophan. The D gene is left open where the match is weak. Some rows mark clone size as missing; the rest say once, few, many or name a class of expanded clone.

d_gene,v_gene,j_gene,abundance,CDR3nt,CDR3aa
TRBD2,TRBV20-1,TRBJ2-5,NA,TGCAGTGCTGAGACTAGCGGCCAAGAGACCCAGTACTTC,CSAETSGQETQYF
TRBD2,TRBV12-3/TRBV12-4,TRBJ2-1,NA,TGTGCCAGCAGTCAAGATCCGGGACTAGCGAACGGTGAGCAGTTCTTC,CASSQDPGLANGEQFF
NA,TRBV6-1,TRBJ2-3,few,TGTGCCACCTACGCGGGACAGTACACAGATACGCAGTATTTT,CATYAGQYTDTQYF
NA,TRBV20-1,TRBJ2-3,NA,TGCAGTGCTAGAGGCCTAGCTTATTCCCCAGATACGCAGTATTTT,CSARGLAYSPDTQYF
NA,TRBV6-2/TRBV6-3,TRBJ2-4,NA,TGTGCCAGCAGTTCAGGTGGTTCTCTAGCCAGAAACATTCAGTACTTC,CASSSGGSLARNIQYF
NA,TRBV10-1,TRBJ1-1,few,TGCGCCAGCAGTGAGTCCAGCTGGTCTGAAGCTTTCTTT,CASSESSWSEAFF
NA,TRBV7-2,TRBJ2-7,many,TGTGCCAGCAGCTTTTACCGGGACAACGAGCAGTACTTC,CASSFYRDNEQYF
NA,TRBV5-1,TRBJ2-1,NA,TGCGCCAGCAGCTTGTTCGGGTACAATGAGCAGTGCTTC,CASSLFGYNEQCF
NA,TRBV7-2,TRBJ2-4,few,TGTGCCAGCAGCACCCAGGGGGGAAACATTCAGTACTTC,CASSTQGGNIQYF
NA,TRBV28,TRBJ2-1,few,TGTGCCAGCAGCCCAACAGCGAATGAGCAGTTCTTC,CASSPTANEQFF
TRBD1,TRBV5-1,TRBJ1-1,few,TGCGCCAGCAGTATACAGGGGTCTACCGAAGCTTTCTTT,CASSIQGSTEAFF
NA,TRBV28,TRBJ1-2,few,TGTGCCAGCAGTTTCGACTCAGGGGTTGCTGGCTACACCTTC,CASSFDSGVAGYTF
NA,TRBV7-9,TRBJ2-3,NA,TGTGCCAGCAGCTTAACAATGAGCACAGATACGCAGTATTTT,CASSLTMSTDTQYF
NA,TRBV7-2,TRBJ2-2,many,TGTGCCAGCAGCCACGGCGGGTTCAACACCGGGGAGCTGTTTTTT,CASSHGGFNTGELFF
NA,TRBV5-1,TRBJ2-1,NA,TGCACCAGCAGCCCCAGGGTGAGTCAGTGGTTCGGGCATGAGCAGTTCTTC,CTSSPRVSQWFGHEQFF
NA,TRBV5-1,TRBJ2-1,many,TGCGCCAGCAGTTATACTCCAAATGAGCAGTTCTTC,CASSYTPNEQFF
NA,TRBV5-1,TRBJ2-5,many,TGCGCCAGCAGCTCCGGAGGGGGAGTAGGAGAGACCCAGTACTTC,CASSSGGGVGETQYF
NA,TRBV21-1,TRBJ2-7,few,TGTGCCAGCAGCAAAGCCACAGGGAGCTCCTACGAGCAGTACTTC,CASSKATGSSYEQYF
NA,TRBV6-1,TRBJ1-4,NA,TGTGCCAGCAGGGCGCAGGCCCAGATTGGAAAACTGTTTTTT,CASRAQAQIGKLFF
TRBD2,TRBV5-1,TRBJ2-1,many,TGCGCCAGCAGCCCTGAAGTGCTAGCGGGAGGGGGCAATGAGCAGTTCTTC,CASSPEVLAGGGNEQFF
NA,TRBV12-3/TRBV12-4,TRBJ2-5,NA,TGTGCCAGCAGTTATGGGGTTGAGACCCAGTACTTC,CASSYGVETQYF
NA,TRBV5-6,TRBJ2-1,NA,TGTGCCAGCAGCTTGGTTCGAAACAATGAGCAGTTCTTC,CASSLVRNNEQFF
TRBD2,TRBV7-9,TRBJ2-7,NA,TGTGTCAGCAGCTTAGCGGGCTTCTACGAGCAGTACTTC,CVSSLAGFYEQYF
NA,TRBV7-2,TRBJ1-2,few,TGTGCCAGCAGCTCACAGGGTGTAGGGGGCTACACCTTC,CASSSQGVGGYTF
NA,TRBV5-1,TRBJ1-5,once,TGCGCCAGCAGCTTGAGGTCGGGAGAGACCCAGCATTTT,CASSLRSGETQHF
NA,TRBV20-1,TRBJ1-5,NA,TGCAGGGCTAGAGCAACAGGAGGGGCCAATCAGCCCCAGCATTTT,CRARATGGANQPQHF
NA,TRBV5-1,TRBJ1-4,few,TGCGCCAGCAGCTTGGAAGGGACCTCGGTAGAAAAACTGTTTTTT,CASSLEGTSVEKLFF
NA,TRBV28,TRBJ2-7,NA,TGTGCCAGCAGCCTTACCCTAACCTACGAGCAGTACTTC,CASSLTLTYEQYF
NA,TRBV6-6,TRBJ1-2,NA,TGTGCCAGCAGTTACTCGATATCGGAAGTGAGGGACTATGGCTACACCTTC,CASSYSISEVRDYGYTF
NA,TRBV11-1,TRBJ1-2,NA,TGTGCCAGCAGCTTAAGTACGGGATCCTATGGCTACACCTTC,CASSLSTGSYGYTF
TRBD1,TRBV12-3/TRBV12-4,TRBJ2-3,few,TGTGCCAGCACTCGAAGCGGACAGGGGAGCACAGATACGCAGTATTTT,CASTRSGQGSTDTQYF
NA,TRBV5-1,TRBJ2-7,NA,TGCGCCAGCAGCTTCTGGGACTGGTCCTACGAGCAGTACTTC,CASSFWDWSYEQYF
NA,TRBV5-1,TRBJ2-7,many,TGCGCCAGCAGCGGCACCGGGCTTCGCTCCTACGAGCAGTACTTC,CASSGTGLRSYEQYF
NA,TRBV4-1,TRBJ2-3,few,TGCGCCAGCAGCCAGTCGGGGGGCCTAGTTACGCAGTATTTT,CASSQSGGLVTQYF
NA,TRBV5-1,TRBJ2-7,few,TGCGCCAGCAGCTTGGGTAATAGGGCAGCCAACTACGAGCAGTACTTC,CASSLGNRAANYEQYF
NA,TRBV4-3,TRBJ2-2,NA,TGCGCCAGCAGCCAAGGAATAGGAGGGGGTAGGGAGCTGTTTTTT,CASSQGIGGGRELFF